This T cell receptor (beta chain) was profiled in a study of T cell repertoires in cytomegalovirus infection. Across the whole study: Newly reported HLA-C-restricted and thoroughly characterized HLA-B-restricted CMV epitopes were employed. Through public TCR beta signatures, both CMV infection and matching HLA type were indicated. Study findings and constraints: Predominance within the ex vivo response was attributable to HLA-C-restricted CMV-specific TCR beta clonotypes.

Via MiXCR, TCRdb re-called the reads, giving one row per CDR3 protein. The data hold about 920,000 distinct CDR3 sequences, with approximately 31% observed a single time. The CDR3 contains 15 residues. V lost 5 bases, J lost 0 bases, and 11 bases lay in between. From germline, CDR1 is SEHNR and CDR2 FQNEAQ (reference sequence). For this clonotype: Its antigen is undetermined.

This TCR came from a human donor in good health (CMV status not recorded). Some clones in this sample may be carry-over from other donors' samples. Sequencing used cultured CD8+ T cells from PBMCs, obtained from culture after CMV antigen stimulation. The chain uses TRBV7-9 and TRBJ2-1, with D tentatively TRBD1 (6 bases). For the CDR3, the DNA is TGTGCCAGCAGCCCTAGACAGGACTCCTACAATGAGCAGTTCTTC. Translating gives CASSPRQDSYNEQFF.